The 27 T cell receptor beta chains below all came from one sample that was sequenced in a study of vaccination and CD4 T cells after COVID-19. Treatment of the sample: roughly 10-day PBMC culture with coronavirus spike peptide pools or control peptides (ViraFEST assay). The assay that was used to sequence DNA from cultured CD4+ T cells was the Oncomine TCR Beta short-read assay. TCRdb redid the calling of the PCR reads with MiXCR, one entry per CDR3 protein. The sample consists of roughly 14,000 distinct CDR3 sequences, around 48% of them appearing once. Antigens of these TCRs are unknown. The sequenced material came from CD4+ T cells from blood, cultured in vitro. These receptors were obtained from a human donor who had recovered from COVID-19.

The chain recombines TRBV5-1 with TRBJ2-2; the D is unclear. CDR3 length: 14 amino acids. CDR1 and CDR2 from the germline V gene are SGHRS and YFSETQ. V was trimmed by 1 base and J by 6 bases, leaving 10 bases between them. The DNA of the CDR3 is TGCGCCAGCAGCTTGTTACGTGGGCCCGGGGAGCTGTTTTTT. Translation: CASSLLRGPGELFF.

In this sample, this clonotype turned up once. The chain is built from TRBV5-4 and TRBJ2-5; TRBD1 agrees at 10 bases. The ends lost 4 bases at V and 4 bases at J; junction bases unmatched: 10. This CDR3 spans 16 amino acids. Per the germline V gene, CDR1 is SGHNT and CDR2 is YYREEE (reference sequence). CDR3 sequence reads: CASSPPRQGAGETQYF. CDR3 DNA: TGTGCCAGCAGCCCTCCTAGACAGGGGGCTGGAGAGACCCAGTACTTC.

This clonotype has more than one count but fewer than ten. The chain joins TRBV6-2 or TRBV6-3 to TRBJ1-1; no clear D. V lost 1 base and J 1 base, leaving 7 bases between the germline ends. Germline V gene lookup returns CDR1 MNHEY and CDR2 SVGEGT. CDR3 size: 14 residues. CDR3 residues: CASSYYAGNTEAFF. The CDR3 coding sequence is TGTGCCAGCAGTTACTATGCTGGGAACACTGAAGCTTTCTTT.

This clonotype was seen more than once but under ten times. The CDR3 is CASSPTGTANTEAFF. DNA of the CDR3: TGTGCCAGTAGTCCGACCGGGACAGCGAACACTGAAGCTTTCTTT. V is TRBV19 and J is TRBJ1-1, with 7 bases lining up with TRBD1. CDR1 is LNHDA, CDR2 SQIVND, per germline (reference sequence). The CDR3 is 15 residues long. V trimming: 5 bases; J trimming: 1 base; junction bases outside the gene matches: 7.

This chain connects TRBV12-3 or TRBV12-4 to TRBJ1-2, with 7 bases identical to TRBD1. J was trimmed by 8 bases and V by 5 bases; bases with no gene match: 8. The CDR3 is 13 amino acids. The CDR3 region is CASSLRQGNGYTF. The CDR3, as DNA: TGTGCCAGCAGTCTACGACAGGGTAACGGCTACACCTTC.

This clonotype was counted a few times. V is TRBV20-1 and J is TRBJ2-2, with 8 positions matching TRBD1. Per the germline V gene, CDR1 is DFQATT and CDR2 is SNEGSKA (reference sequence). V shed 6 bases, J shed 8 bases, and the junction held 11 bases outside the gene matches. The CDR3 is made up of 14 amino acids. CDR3 residues: CSAPVGRGRGELFF. The CDR3 DNA sequence: TGCAGTGCGCCTGTTGGCAGGGGGCGAGGGGAGCTGTTTTTT.

This clonotype has just a few counts. This chain links TRBV20-1 with TRBJ1-1; 9 bases are a match to TRBD1. V lost 7 bases and J lost 7; bases outside the gene matches: 10. The germline gives CDR1 DFQATT, CDR2 SNEGSKA (reference sequence). The CDR3 is 13 amino acids. CDR3 region: CSVDRGSGHEAFF. The CDR3 coding sequence is TGCAGTGTTGACAGGGGGAGCGGCCATGAAGCTTTCTTT.

In its sample, this clonotype was seen a few times. The chain carries TRBV4-3 and TRBJ2-5; 7 bases fit TRBD1. The junction had 6 bases not matched to a gene; V was cut back by 0 bases and J by 5 bases. The CDR3 has 15 amino acids. Germline V gene sequence: CDR1 LGHNA, CDR2 YSLEER. CDR3 coding DNA: TGCGCCAGCAGCCAAGATCTAGGGGGCAGGGAGACCCAGTACTTC. It is translated as CASSQDLGGRETQYF.

The chain is built from TRBV7-2 and TRBJ2-7; no clear D gene. V was shortened by 3 bases and J by 4 bases, with 7 bases between the two germline ends. This CDR3 comprises 12 residues. Germline V lookup: CDR1 SGHTA, CDR2 FQGNSA. The chain's CDR3 is CASSFVVYEQYF. Written as DNA, the CDR3 is TGTGCCAGCAGCTTCGTGGTTTACGAGCAGTACTTC.

This clonotype is labeled medium-sized. The chain uses TRBV20-1 and TRBJ1-1; the match to TRBD1 covers 10 bases. Germline-derived CDR1 and CDR2 are DFQATT and SNEGSKA (reference sequence). The CDR3 extends over 11 amino acids. J lost 9 bases, V lost 5 bases, and 3 bases had no gene match. CDR3 sequence: CSALDRGQAFF. In DNA form, the CDR3 reads TGCAGTGCTTTAGACAGGGGGCAAGCTTTCTTT.

This chain joins TRBV4-3 and TRBJ2-2, with no clear D. This CDR3 region has 17 residues. Trimming shortened V by 4 bases and J by 6 bases, and 21 bases separated the two germline ends. CDR1 and CDR2 (germline): LGHNA, YSLEER. In DNA form, the CDR3 reads TGCGCCAGCAGCCTGGGCCCAGGTCAGGTTAGCTCCGGGGAGCTGTTTTTT. Its translation is CASSLGPGQVSSGELFF.

In its sample, this clonotype is medium-sized. The chain carries TRBV20-1 and TRBJ1-5; D is unclear. The CDR3 sequence is 14 residues long. Trimming stripped 5 bases from V and 5 bases from J, with 16 bases between. The V gene's germline CDR1 is DFQATT and CDR2 SNEGSKA (reference sequence). The CDR3 DNA sequence: TGCAGTGCTTTACAATCTCAGAGGGATCAGCCCCAGCATTTT. Translated: CSALQSQRDQPQHF.

This clonotype appeared once. The CDR3 loop reads CASSTAGTSVVSSYNEQFF. In nucleotides, the CDR3 is TGTGCCAGTAGCACAGCCGGGACTAGCGTCGTTAGCTCCTACAATGAGCAGTTCTTC. J is TRBJ2-1 and V is TRBV19; the match to TRBD2 covers 10 bases. Germline V gene lookup returns CDR1 LNHDA and CDR2 SQIVND (reference sequence). V lost 6 bases to trimming and J lost 0 bases; unmatched junction nucleotides: 14. The length of the CDR3 is 19 residues.

This clonotype has more than one count but fewer than ten. The chain carries TRBV7-2 and TRBJ2-7; 7 bases agree with TRBD1. Germline CDR1 SGHTA, CDR2 FQGNSA. The CDR3 contains 13 residues. The trim removed 8 bases at V and 3 bases at J, leaving 7 bases unmatched. CDR3 in amino acids: CASGKNRGYEQYF. Here the CDR3 DNA reads TGTGCCAGCGGGAAGAACAGGGGCTACGAGCAGTACTTC.

This clonotype was seen more than once but under ten times. The chain has TRBV20-1 and TRBJ1-1; TRBD1 is a possible D gene (6 bases). The CDR3 loop spans 13 amino acids. V was trimmed by 5 bases and J by 5 bases, leaving 15 bases between them. The V gene's germline CDR1 is DFQATT and CDR2 SNEGSKA (reference sequence). The CDR3 region is CSAPQGRSTEAFF. In nucleotides, the CDR3 is TGCAGTGCTCCTCAGGGGCGGTCGACTGAAGCTTTCTTT.

In this sample, this clonotype turned up a few times. This chain joins TRBV20-1 and TRBJ1-2; 7 bases are a match to TRBD1. This CDR3 region has 14 residues. Germline CDR1 DFQATT, CDR2 SNEGSKA (reference sequence). Losses at the gene ends were 1 base for V and 6 bases for J; bases not matched to a gene: 8. In nucleotides, the CDR3 is TGCAGTGCTAGAGTAGGCGACAGGGAGGATGGCTACACCTTC. Translation gives CSARVGDREDGYTF.

In this sample, this clonotype is medium-sized. The chain recombines TRBV11-2 with TRBJ1-1; the D is unclear. Trimming shortened V by 2 bases and J by 1 base, and 5 bases separated the two germline ends. This CDR3 is 13 amino acids long. CDR1 is SGHAT, CDR2 FQNNGV, per germline. CDR3 region: CASSLRGNTEAFF. Here the CDR3 DNA reads TGTGCCAGCAGCTTACGGGGGAACACTGAAGCTTTCTTT.

Here the CDR3 reads CSARPGGATEQYF. The DNA of the CDR3 is TGCAGTGCAAGGCCTGGGGGAGCAACCGAGCAGTACTTC. V and J are TRBV20-1 and TRBJ2-7; perhaps D is TRBD1 or TRBD2 (5 bases each). Trimming shortened V by 6 bases and J by 6 bases, and 18 bases separated the two germline ends. This CDR3 is 13 amino acids long. Germline assignment: CDR1 DFQATT and CDR2 SNEGSKA (reference sequence).

The chain links TRBV20-1 to TRBJ2-3; a possible D gene is TRBD2 (5 bases). Germline CDR1 reads DFQATT; CDR2 reads SNEGSKA (reference sequence). V was pared by 3 bases and J by 2 bases, with 9 bases between. CDR3 length: 13 amino acids. The CDR3 region has the DNA TGCAGTGCTAGGAGGGAAACCACAGATACGCAGTATTTT. This codes for CSARRETTDTQYF.

The chain joins TRBV20-1 to TRBJ2-5, with 7 bases lining up with TRBD2. The CDR3 loop spans 14 amino acids. V lost 1 base, J lost 5 bases, and 7 bases stayed unmatched. Looked up from germline, CDR1 is DFQATT and CDR2 is SNEGSKA (reference sequence). The CDR3: CSARVAGVSETQYF. CDR3 coding DNA: TGCAGTGCTAGAGTGGCGGGAGTTTCGGAGACCCAGTACTTC.

The chain uses TRBV18 and TRBJ2-7, with no clear D. The germline V and J ends were trimmed by 5 bases and 0 bases, with 8 bases remaining between them. This CDR3 is 13 amino acids long. Looked up from germline, CDR1 is KGHSH and CDR2 is LQKENI. CDR3 region: CASSLSNSYEQYF. The CDR3 DNA sequence: TGTGCCAGCTCATTGAGTAACTCCTACGAGCAGTACTTC.

V usage is TRBV5-8 and J usage is TRBJ2-3; TRBD2 matches 12 bases. With 0 bases clipped from V and 3 bases from J, the junction kept 5 bases outside the gene matches. Per the germline V gene, CDR1 is SGHTS and CDR2 is YDEGEE. This CDR3 contains 17 residues. The CDR3 spells CASSLERTSGATDTQYF. CDR3 sequence (DNA): TGTGCCAGCAGCTTGGAACGGACTAGCGGGGCTACAGATACGCAGTATTTT.

The gene calls are TRBV20-1 and TRBJ2-7, with 10 bases lining up with TRBD2. The CDR3 covers 16 residues. With V trimmed by 5 bases and J by 0 bases, 10 bases remained unmatched. Germline V gene data show CDR1 as DFQATT and CDR2 as SNEGSKA (reference sequence). The CDR3 DNA is TGCAGTGCTGGCTTAAATAGCGGGGGGTTCTCCTACGAGCAGTACTTC. It translates to CSAGLNSGGFSYEQYF.

The genes are TRBV19 and TRBJ2-2, with TRBD1 matching over 8 bases. V lost 3 bases and J lost 3; bases outside the gene matches: 3. This CDR3 is 15 amino acids long. The germline gives CDR1 LNHDA, CDR2 SQIVND (reference sequence). CDR3 region: CASSIRQGYTGELFF. CDR3 nucleotides: TGTGCCAGTAGTATTCGACAGGGGTACACCGGGGAGCTGTTTTTT.

V and J are TRBV28 and TRBJ1-2; 9 bases fit TRBD1. CDR1 and CDR2 (germline): MDHEN, SYDVKM. V was pared by 1 base and J by 4 bases, with 7 bases of the junction left unmatched. This CDR3 contains 16 residues. The CDR3 region has the DNA TGTGCCAGCAGTTTATACAGGGGGCGTTTAGCCTATGGCTACACCTTC. The encoded protein is CASSLYRGRLAYGYTF.

The rearrangement uses TRBV6-4 and TRBJ1-1, with a possible D match to TRBD1 (6 bases). CDR1 and CDR2 (germline): MRHNA, SNTAGT. Trimming cost V 5 bases and J 10 bases, with 26 bases left between them. The CDR3 has 16 residues. Written as DNA, the CDR3 is TGTGCCAGCAGTCCCGAGGGTCTGGGGGCAGCGGGTGGAGCTTTCTTT. Translated, it gives CASSPEGLGAAGGAFF.

The chain employs TRBV10-1 and TRBJ1-4; TRBD1 might be the D (5 bases). This CDR3 is built from 14 residues. Germline lookup yields CDR1 WNHNN and CDR2 SYGVQD (reference sequence). Trimming took off 2 bases at V and 12 bases at J, with 16 bases between the two ends. The CDR3 nucleotides are TGCGCCAGCAGTGAGCTGTTCAGGGTGAGGGAACTGTTTTTT. It specifies CASSELFRVRELFF.